A selection of T cell receptor beta chains follows, all from one sample in a study of blood T cell repertoires in COVID-19. Assay used: immunoSEQ multiplex PCR; TCRdb lists only in-frame clones, some missing. Of 400,000 to 450,000 clones listed, approximately 89% are singletons. Sequenced: peripheral blood. The receptors stem from a woman aged 40 to 55 with COVID-19, enrolled during active disease. CDR3s include the opening cysteine and the closing phenylalanine or tryptophan. Each record gives: CDR3 protein, CDR3 DNA, V gene, clone size, D gene, J gene. A D gene is named only where the DNA matches it firmly. Some rows have no size entry. The others give once, few or many, or a class for an expanded clone.

CDR3 protein: CASSIGTGPLGYTF; CDR3 DNA: TGCGCCAGCAGCATAGGGACAGGCCCTCTAGGCTACACCTTC; V gene: TRBV5-1; clone size: -; D gene: TRBD1; J gene: TRBJ1-2
CDR3 protein: CASSHEGQPQHF; CDR3 DNA: TGCGCCAGCAGCCACGAGGGCCAGCCCCAGCATTTT; V gene: TRBV4-3; clone size: -; D gene: -; J gene: TRBJ1-5
CDR3 protein: CASSRGQTGNTIYF; CDR3 DNA: TGTGCCAGCAGCCGGGGACAGACAGGAAACACCATATATTTT; V gene: TRBV6-5; clone size: -; D gene: TRBD1; J gene: TRBJ1-3
CDR3 protein: CASRSRQINQPQHF; CDR3 DNA: TGTGCCAGCAGAAGCCGACAGATCAATCAGCCCCAGCATTTT; V gene: TRBV27; clone size: once; D gene: -; J gene: TRBJ1-5
CDR3 protein: CASSLLQPYYEQYF; CDR3 DNA: TGCGCCAGCAGCTTGTTACAACCTTACTACGAGCAGTACTTC; V gene: TRBV5-1; clone size: -; D gene: -; J gene: TRBJ2-7
CDR3 protein: CASSLRRVGGAAYEQYF; CDR3 DNA: TGTGCCAGCAGCTTGCGGAGAGTCGGGGGGGCGGCCTACGAGCAGTACTTC; V gene: TRBV5-4; clone size: -; D gene: TRBD2; J gene: TRBJ2-7
CDR3 protein: CASSLALVGPYNEQFF; CDR3 DNA: TGTGCCAGCAGCTTAGCACTAGTCGGGCCCTACAATGAGCAGTTCTTC; V gene: TRBV11-2; clone size: -; D gene: -; J gene: TRBJ2-1
CDR3 protein: CASSQAGGNTEAFF; CDR3 DNA: TGTGCCAGCAGCCAAGCGGGGGGGAACACTGAAGCTTTCTTT; V gene: TRBV3-1/TRBV3-2; clone size: once; D gene: -; J gene: TRBJ1-1
CDR3 protein: CASSFGTGSYEQYF; CDR3 DNA: TGTGCCAGCAGCTTCGGGACAGGGTCCTACGAGCAGTACTTC; V gene: TRBV5-6; clone size: few; D gene: TRBD1; J gene: TRBJ2-7
CDR3 protein: CASSPGQGGNEQFF; CDR3 DNA: TGTGCCAGCTCACCAGGGCAGGGCGGCAATGAGCAGTTCTTC; V gene: TRBV18; clone size: -; D gene: -; J gene: TRBJ2-1